A single sample gave rise to the 8 T cell receptor beta chains below, sequenced in a study of CD8 T cells in Susac syndrome. An input of roughly 0.45 to 1 ug of RNA was subjected to reverse transcription using random hexamers. TCRdb re-analysed the immunoSEQ multiplex PCR reads in MiXCR, keeping a single row per CDR3 protein. The sample holds some 130,000 distinct CDR3 sequences, approximately 95% seen once. The sample consisted of CD8+ T cells from PBMCs. These receptor sequences come from a human donor with Susac syndrome.

V gene TRBV29-1 combines with J gene TRBJ2-1; 11 bases are shared with TRBD2. J lost 6 bases, V lost 6 bases, and 10 bases had no gene match. The CDR3 covers 15 residues. CDR1 and CDR2 from the germline V gene are SQVTM and ANQGSEA. CDR3 in amino acids: CSVLPELAGGNEQFF. CDR3 bases: TGCAGCGTCCTCCCGGAGCTAGCGGGGGGCAATGAGCAGTTCTTC.

The rearrangement links TRBV7-3 to TRBJ2-2, with D possibly TRBD2 on 6 matching bases. The germline V gene has CDR1 SGHTA and CDR2 FQGTGA. The CDR3 extends over 14 amino acids. Between the trimmed V and J ends, which lost 4 bases and 7 bases, there was a span of 13 bases. The CDR3 sequence is CASSSGVGGGELFF. The CDR3 nucleotides are TGTGCCAGCAGCTCGGGCGTGGGAGGCGGGGAGCTGTTTTTT.

The chain recombines TRBV29-1 with TRBJ1-1, with TRBD1 matching over 8 bases. V lost 4 bases, J lost 6 bases, and 7 bases stayed unmatched. Germline V lookup: CDR1 SQVTM, CDR2 ANQGSEA. CDR3 length: 13 residues. DNA for the CDR3: TGCAGCGTTGCTCGGACAGGGATCGCTGAAGCTTTCTTT. The encoded protein is CSVARTGIAEAFF.

This clonotype was seen a single time. The chain links TRBV20-1 to TRBJ2-7; 8 positions agree with TRBD2. Germline CDR1 is DFQATT and CDR2 is SNEGSKA (reference sequence). The CDR3 is 19 amino acids. Unmatched junction bases numbered 27, after V lost 6 bases and J lost 5 bases. The CDR3: CSARVRGLSGNIKGHEQYF. CDR3 in DNA: TGCAGTGCCCGCGTCCGAGGTCTTAGCGGGAATATTAAAGGGCACGAGCAGTACTTC.

The chain combines TRBV12-3 or TRBV12-4 with TRBJ1-2; D is perhaps TRBD1 (5 bases). V lost 1 base and J 5 bases, leaving 11 bases between the germline ends. The CDR3 spans 14 residues. CDR3 sequence (DNA): TGTGCCAGCAGTTTAGAGTTGGACATTTATGGCTACACCTTC. Its translation is CASSLELDIYGYTF.

V usage is TRBV4-2 and J usage is TRBJ2-7; unclear D gene. The germline gives CDR1 LGHNA, CDR2 YNFKEQ. The CDR3 totals 15 residues. Trimming took 0 bases from V and 1 from J, leaving 10 bases between them. CDR3 DNA: TGTGCCAGCAGCCAAGATCATCCGGGTTCCTACGAGCAGTACTTC. The encoded protein is CASSQDHPGSYEQYF.

The gene calls are TRBV28 and TRBJ1-4; tentative D call: TRBD1 (5 bases). This CDR3 spans 17 amino acids. Germline V lookup: CDR1 MDHEN, CDR2 SYDVKM. V lost 4 bases and J lost 0, with 15 bases in between. The CDR3 is CASSSRGVPTTNEKLFF. The CDR3 DNA reads TGTGCCAGCAGTTCACGGGGGGTGCCGACAACTAATGAAAAACTGTTTTTT.

CDR3 nucleotide sequence: TGTGCCAGCAGCCTGGCCGGGACTAGACAATTAGAGACCCAGTACTTC. This gives the protein CASSLAGTRQLETQYF. The genes are TRBV5-6 and TRBJ2-5; TRBD2 matches 8 bases. After removal of 4 bases from V and 4 bases from J, the junction contained 12 bases not matched to a gene. Germline V gene lookup returns CDR1 SGHDT and CDR2 YYEEEE. This CDR3 region has 16 residues.